The 29 T cell receptor beta chains given below trace back to one sample, sequenced in a study of post-analysis software for immune sequencing data. Their antigens are not known. Findings and limits, study-wide: Comparison of patients with controls showed four or five TRBV segments more frequent in patients, TRBV5-6, TRBV5-1 and TRBV20-1 among them.

Sequencing libraries made from TCR beta cDNA carried unique molecular identifiers. TCRdb re-called the PCR reads with MiXCR, one entry per CDR3 protein. The sample has about 200,000 distinct CDR3 sequences; about 30% are singletons. The specimen was blood. The receptors come from a girl between 2 and 17 years old with multiple sclerosis.

This chain connects TRBV5-1 to TRBJ2-4; D may be TRBD1 (6 bases). The assigned J gene may be wrong: the sequence end matches TRBJ2-7 better. The V gene's germline CDR1 is SGHRS and CDR2 YFSETQ. CDR3 length: 14 residues. The CDR3 DNA follows: TGCGCCAGCAGCTCAGGGGACAATGAGGGCGAGCAGTACTTC. Translating it yields CASSSGDNEGEQYF.

In its sample, this clonotype was seen many times. The chain carries TRBV12-3 or TRBV12-4 and TRBJ2-7; TRBD2 might be the D (6 bases). The CDR3 is 16 amino acids. V lost 6 bases and J lost 3, with 21 bases in between. The CDR3 region is CASSHKPGGPLYEQYF. The CDR3 nucleotides read TGTGCCAGCAGCCATAAACCCGGGGGTCCTCTCTACGAGCAGTACTTC.

Only a few counts were recorded for this clonotype. A much larger clone is a single base away; this may be a read error. The chain uses TRBV12-3 or TRBV12-4 and TRBJ2-1, with D hard to call. The V and J ends lost 8 bases and 7 bases respectively, with 9 bases between them. The CDR3 consists of 11 residues. CDR3 sequence reads: CASLVGNEQFF. DNA for the CDR3: TGTGCCAGCCTGGTGGGAAATGAGCAGTTCTTC.

The chain joins TRBV5-5 to TRBJ2-3; 8 positions match TRBD1. This CDR3 is built from 16 residues. Germline assignment: CDR1 SGHKS and CDR2 YYEKEE (reference sequence). Trimming took 3 bases from V and 0 from J; bases not matched to a gene: 6. DNA of the CDR3: TGTGCCAGCAGCTCACGGACAGGGACTAGCACAGATACGCAGTATTTT. This translates into CASSSRTGTSTDTQYF.

This clonotype was found a few times. This chain uses TRBV28 with TRBJ1-1, with TRBD1 matching 7 bases. Trimming cost V 6 bases and J 4 bases; bases outside gene matches: 11. Germline CDR1 is MDHEN and CDR2 is SYDVKM. The CDR3 consists of 15 residues. For the CDR3, the DNA is TGTGCCAGCAGCAATCTTAGGGGGCAGGTCACTGAAGCTTTCTTT. This codes for CASSNLRGQVTEAFF. The full variable domain, rest sourced from reference TRBV28 and TRBJ1-1, is DVKVTQSSRYLVKRTGEKVFLECVQDMDHENMFWYRQDPGLGLRLIYFSYDVKMKEKGDIPEGYSVSREKKERFSLILESASTNQTSMYLCASSNLRGQVTEAFFGQGTRLTVV.

Of note for this clonotype: Being one base from a much bigger clone, this may be a read error. The genes are TRBV20-1 and TRBJ1-4; the D is unclear. Per germline, CDR1 DFQATT and CDR2 SNEGSKA (reference sequence). The CDR3 length is 13 residues. Here the CDR3 reads CSARGRAGETLFF. The CDR3 DNA sequence: TGCAGTGCTAGGGGAAGGGCAGGCGAAACACTGTTTTTT.

This clonotype was observed many times. The V call is TRBV4-1, the J call TRBJ2-7, with 7 bases that match TRBD2. V shed 7 bases and J 0 bases; nucleotides not matched to a gene: 3. The CDR3 length is 13 residues. Germline values: CDR1 MGHRA, CDR2 YSYEKL. This chain's CDR3 is CASKQRGSYEQYF. The CDR3 DNA sequence: TGCGCCAGCAAACAGCGGGGCTCCTACGAGCAGTACTTC.

The rearrangement links TRBV29-1 to TRBJ1-1; D gene uncertain. V lost 1 base to trimming and J lost 0 bases, with 6 bases between them. Per the germline V gene, CDR1 is SQVTM and CDR2 is ANQGSEA. CDR3 size: 13 residues. CDR3 nucleotides: TGCAGCGTTGAAGGTAGGGTGAACACTGAAGCTTTCTTT. This sequence encodes CSVEGRVNTEAFF. Looking up the rest from reference TRBV29-1 and TRBJ1-1 gives the full variable domain: SAVISQKPSRDICQRGTSLTIQCQVDSQVTMMFWYRQQPGQSLTLIATANQGSEATYESGFVIDKFPISRPNLTFSTLTVSNMSPEDSSIYLCSVEGRVNTEAFFGQGTRLTVV.

The rearrangement links TRBV12-3 or TRBV12-4 to TRBJ2-1, with TRBD2 identical over 9 bases. The CDR3 runs 16 residues. Germline trimming cut 3 bases from V and 9 bases from J; bases unmatched to any gene: 12. In nucleotides, the CDR3 is TGTGCCAGCAGTTTCGCAAGACTAGCGGAGGGGGTTGAGCAGTTCTTC. It encodes CASSFARLAEGVEQFF.

This clonotype was observed at least ten times. The chain combines TRBV20-1 with TRBJ1-2; tentatively, D is TRBD1 (6 bases). Germline V CDR1 and CDR2: DFQATT, SNEGSKA (reference sequence). The length of the CDR3 is 13 residues. V was cut by 0 bases and J by 5 bases, with 10 bases left in between. The chain's CDR3 is CSARETGAYGYTF. The CDR3 nucleotides are TGCAGTGCTAGAGAGACAGGCGCTTATGGCTACACCTTC.

With regard to this clonotype: Since a much larger clone is just one base distant, this may be a read error. The V call is TRBV4-2, the J call TRBJ2-7; a weak D match, TRBD2 (6 bases). Per germline, CDR1 LGHNA and CDR2 YNFKEQ. CDR3 length: 15 amino acids. V lost 4 bases and J 3 bases, leaving 16 bases between the germline ends. CDR3 DNA sequence: TGTGCCAGCAGCCCCCGGGATATCGGGGGCTACGAGCAGTACTTC. Its protein is CASSPRDIGGYEQYF.

Concerning this clonotype itself: A much larger clone differs by one base, so this may be a read error. This rearrangement joins TRBV3-1 to TRBJ1-5; D possibly corresponds to TRBD1 (5 bases). CDR3 length: 14 residues. The germline CDR1 and CDR2 sequences are LGHDT and YNNKEL (reference sequence). CDR3 nucleotides: TGTGCCAGCGGCCAAGACAGTGGGTTCCAGCCCCAGCATTTT. It yields the protein CASGQDSGFQPQHF.

The chain employs TRBV4-1 and TRBJ2-1; TRBD2 matches 8 bases. This CDR3 region has 18 residues. Germline V lookup: CDR1 MGHRA, CDR2 YSYEKL. V dropped 0 bases and J dropped 12; count of bases not matched to a gene: 19. CDR3 bases: TGCGCCAGCAGCCAAGATCTAGCCCTCGGGGGGGCCGTAGATGTGCAGTTCTTC. Its protein is CASSQDLALGGAVDVQFF.

The chain combines TRBV27 with TRBJ2-1; 11 bases fit TRBD2. Trimming at V came to 1 base and at J to 5 bases, leaving 4 bases not matched to a gene. CDR1 is MNHEY, CDR2 SMNVEV, per germline (reference sequence). This CDR3 is built from 16 residues. The CDR3 DNA reads TGTGCCAGCAGTTTATGGACTAGCGGGCGGCACAATGAGCAGTTCTTC. Protein: CASSLWTSGRHNEQFF.

Remarks on this clonotype: This may come from a read error, since a much larger clone is one base off. The chain has TRBV7-9 and TRBJ1-1; D ambiguous. Per germline, CDR1 SEHNR and CDR2 FQNEAQ (reference sequence). The ends were cut back, 7 bases at V and 7 bases at J, with 13 bases in the middle. The CDR3 consists of 12 residues. CDR3 in amino acids: CASNPRPIEAFF. The CDR3 bases are TGTGCCAGCAACCCAAGGCCCATTGAAGCTTTCTTT.

The chain carries TRBV4-1 and TRBJ1-5; D gene unclear. Germline V CDR1 and CDR2: MGHRA, YSYEKL. Trimming cost V 3 bases and J 0 bases, with 18 bases left between them. The CDR3 loop spans 18 amino acids. The CDR3 nucleotides read TGCGCCAGCAGCCAGTTCCTCCTGAGCCGATATAGCAATCAGCCCCAGCATTTT. It translates to CASSQFLLSRYSNQPQHF.

This clonotype was picked up a small number of times. V gene TRBV6-1 combines with J gene TRBJ1-1; weak D call: TRBD1 (5 bases). Germline V gene sequence: CDR1 MNHNS, CDR2 SASEGT. V was cut by 3 bases and J by 2 bases, with 10 bases left in between. CDR3 size: 14 residues. CDR3: CASSDRDSNTEAFF. As DNA, the CDR3 is TGTGCCAGCAGTGATAGAGACAGTAACACTGAAGCTTTCTTT.

The chain couples TRBV28 to TRBJ2-5; 7 bases agree with TRBD2. From germline, CDR1 is MDHEN and CDR2 SYDVKM. The CDR3 spans 14 residues. V lost 6 bases, J lost 11 bases, and 15 bases stayed unmatched. The CDR3 region is CASRKRDRYYEQYF. The DNA for the CDR3 is TGTGCCAGCAGGAAGCGGGATCGTTACTATGAGCAGTACTTC.

V usage is TRBV6-4 and J usage is TRBJ2-5; D is perhaps TRBD1 (6 bases). The CDR3 is 13 residues long. V gave up 2 bases and J gave up 11 bases, with 15 bases separating them. Germline lookup yields CDR1 MRHNA and CDR2 SNTAGT. The CDR3 sequence: CASSDLGGNEQYF. CDR3 DNA: TGTGCCAGCAGTGACCTAGGGGGAAATGAGCAGTACTTC.

On this clonotype: A read error may be the cause here, since a much bigger clone is one base away. V and J are TRBV4-1 and TRBJ2-7, with D unclear. Germline CDR1 MGHRA, CDR2 YSYEKL. The CDR3 has 15 residues. V was shortened by 2 bases and J by 7 bases, with 18 bases between the two germline ends. As DNA, the CDR3 is TGCGCCAGCAGCCAACCTACTAACCGCTACAATGAGCAGTACTTC. As protein: CASSQPTNRYNEQYF.

This clonotype has at least ten counts. The chain has TRBV4-2 and TRBJ2-7; D gene ambiguous. The CDR3 runs 14 residues. V dropped 1 base and J dropped 6 bases, with 13 bases sitting between them. Looked up from germline, CDR1 is LGHNA and CDR2 is YNFKEQ. The CDR3 DNA is TGTGCCAGCAGCCAAGTAGAAGTCTCGGGCGAGCAGTACTTC. Translating it yields CASSQVEVSGEQYF.

A remark on this clonotype: A much bigger clone sits one base away, suggesting this may be a read error. The chain uses TRBV7-2 and TRBJ2-7; D perhaps matches TRBD2 (5 bases). This CDR3 has 14 amino acids. The germline V gene encodes CDR1 SGHTA and CDR2 FQGNSA. The CDR3 DNA is TGTGCCAGCAGCTTAGCTCCGGGGTACTACGAGCGGTACTTC. It yields the protein CASSLAPGYYERYF.

The genes are TRBV5-1 and TRBJ1-2; the match to TRBD1 covers 9 bases. This CDR3 spans 14 amino acids. Looked up from germline, CDR1 is SGHRS and CDR2 is YFSETQ. Unmatched junction bases numbered 6, after V lost 4 bases and J lost 5 bases. The CDR3 DNA is TGCGCCAGCAGCACGGGACAGGGAATTTATGGCTACACCTTC. It encodes CASSTGQGIYGYTF.

This rearrangement joins TRBV7-9 to TRBJ1-1, with 9 bases identical to TRBD1. Germline V CDR1 and CDR2: SEHNR, FQNEAQ (reference sequence). J gave up 2 bases and V 2 bases, and 3 bases lay outside the gene matches. The CDR3 sequence is 15 residues long. The chain's CDR3 is CASSLTGGLNTEAFF. The CDR3 bases are TGTGCCAGCAGCTTAACAGGGGGCCTTAACACTGAAGCTTTCTTT.

This clonotype was seen more than once but under ten times. The rearrangement uses TRBV5-1 and TRBJ2-5; possible D gene TRBD1, 5 bases. The V end lost 0 bases, the J end lost 5 bases, and 11 bases lay between the germline ends. Germline V gene data show CDR1 as SGHRS and CDR2 as YFSETQ. The CDR3 is 14 amino acids. The CDR3 sequence: CASSLGRAQETQYF. The DNA of the CDR3 is TGCGCCAGCAGCTTGGGCAGGGCCCAGGAGACCCAGTACTTC.

In this sample, this clonotype turned up a few times. The chain joins TRBV10-3 to TRBJ1-1, with D maybe TRBD1 (5 bases). V was shortened by 0 bases and J by 0 bases, with 11 bases between the two germline ends. The germline V gene has CDR1 ENHRY and CDR2 SYGVKD. CDR3 length equals 16 residues. This CDR3 is CAISESRGGMNTEAFF. CDR3 nucleotide sequence: TGTGCCATCAGTGAGTCGCGGGGCGGAATGAACACTGAAGCTTTCTTT.

Comment on this clonotype: A much larger clone differs by one base, so this may be a read error. The chain links TRBV6-4 to TRBJ2-7; 9 bases line up with TRBD1. Germline V gene data show CDR1 as MRHNA and CDR2 as SNTAGT. The CDR3 sequence is 13 residues long. Losses at the gene ends were 6 bases for V and 3 bases for J; bases not matched to a gene: 3. For the CDR3, the DNA is TGTGCCAGCAGCGGACAGGGGAGCTACGAGCAGTACTTC. This encodes CASSGQGSYEQYF.

Many counts were recorded for this clonotype. The genes are TRBV4-1 and TRBJ1-2; TRBD1 might be the D (5 bases). Germline CDR1 and CDR2: MGHRA and YSYEKL. V was pared by 0 bases and J by 8 bases, with 13 bases between. The CDR3 is made up of 14 amino acids. This CDR3 reads CASSQDLAGWGYTF. The CDR3 nucleotides read TGCGCCAGCAGCCAAGATTTGGCAGGGTGGGGCTACACCTTC.

The chain is built from TRBV3-1 and TRBJ2-1; 11 bases are a match to TRBD2. Matching the DNA end better, TRBJ2-7 makes the J call doubtful. The CDR3 is made up of 19 amino acids. From germline, CDR1 is LGHDT and CDR2 YNNKEL (reference sequence). CDR3 sequence: CASSHGLAGHTLSYNEQYF. DNA for the CDR3: TGTGCCAGCAGCCACGGACTAGCGGGCCACACCCTCTCCTACAATGAGCAGTACTTC.